This T cell receptor beta chain was captured by sequencing in a study of cytomegalovirus exposure and HLA in healthy donors (dated by TCRdb to about 2017). Broadly, across the study: An earlier analysis of several hundred of the donors reported approximately 260 Gb of sequence data and roughly 120 million unique TCR beta sequences obtained from approximately 180 million T cells. Both class I and class II loci were covered by HLA typing, at four-digit resolution. Roughly 5 DR-DQ haplotypes were handled as single units for association and clustering, since linkage in the cohort was strong. An early release that covered approximately 600 HLA-typed donors contained approximately 300 gigabases of sequencing data and tens of millions of unique TCR sequences. To study patterns of TCR occurrence, a later analysis re-analyzed previously published TCR beta repertoires from under 750 donors and added high-resolution HLA genotyping. To decide whether each TCR beta V gene segment behaved as functional or pseudogenic, an earlier analysis of several hundred of the donors relied on high-throughput TCR beta sequencing. Besides the first cohort of around 670 subjects, a separate validation cohort made up of 120 different subjects was used. Every discovery cohort repertoire had been produced on one sequencing platform. The genetic ancestry cluster associated with self-reported Caucasian donors included about 84% of the approximately 430 genotyped donors. The study was designed to test whether signatures of past pathogen exposure could be identified by cataloging public T cell receptors. A later genetic analysis used genome-wide SNP genotypes for about three fifths of the roughly 700 donors, treating that subset as a discovery cohort. Rather than using new phenotypic data, the later analysis identified candidate immune exposures from TCR beta sequences and from how often those sequences occurred across donors. Typing coverage varied by locus: roughly 620-640 donors for A, B, C, DRB1 and DQB1; approximately 520 for DQA1; around 610 for DPA1; some 470 for DPB1. Donor age, sex, ethnicity and CMV serostatus were compiled alongside the repertoire data. The study combined high-throughput TCR immunosequencing, statistical association of individual TCRs with disease status, and machine learning to predict cytomegalovirus infection status. Using immunosequencing, the study profiled T cell repertoires from about 620 subjects and related those repertoires to cytomegalovirus serostatus. On average, roughly 240,000 unique TCR beta nucleotide sequences were sequenced per donor among about 400 genotyped donors of the cohort, with around 19% of those sequences being non-productive. Broad study findings and their caveats: It was suggested by the authors that the approach could potentially be generalized to other disease states and immunological phenotypes. Because the 87-base-pair reads could not distinguish some IMGT-functional V segments, including TRBV6-2 and TRBV6-3, those segments were excluded. Several of the top co-occurrence clusters appeared to be linked to parvovirus B19, influenza, CMV and Epstein-Barr virus, according to a later analysis. Because counts were too low, around 17 rarely observed V segments, including chromosome 9 orphons, were left out of the earlier analysis of a few hundred of the donors. Because HLA typing was missing for some donors at each locus, association tests included only the typed subset. An earlier analysis of roughly 570 of the donors showed that most TCR beta V segments appeared in productive rearrangements either about 87% or about 30% of the time, which broadly matched IMGT annotations. An association between a missense DCLRE1C variant and V-gene and J-gene trimming of TCR beta chains was found in a later genetic analysis and replicated in an independent cohort. In a later analysis, around 17,000 TCR beta sequences were associated with specific HLA alleles at a false discovery rate of 0.05. When HLA alleles, especially DR and DQ, strongly co-occurred, attributing TCR associations to individual alleles was difficult. A total of about 150 TCR beta chains were listed by the study as associated with cytomegalovirus. A further reported finding was that TCR beta sequences accurately predicted the HLA-A and HLA-B alleles for most subjects in the first cohort. A cluster of highly shared sequence variants was judged likely to be a technical artifact of the sequencing pipeline. According to a later analysis, most CMV-associated TCR beta chains appeared to be HLA-restricted, and the HLA associations seemed to be driven largely by CMV exposure. In both the original and validation cohorts, the classifier was reported to diagnose cytomegalovirus status with high specificity and sensitivity. Linkage disequilibrium might explain the correlated functional status among segregating V segments, but an unknown experimental factor could not be ruled out. For the cohort, immune exposure information was limited to CMV serostatus. Most TCR sequences were observed very rarely across donors, whereas some public TCRs were present in many individuals. In a later analysis, HLA-associated TCR beta chains showed more clonal expansion and lower generation probabilities than non-associated chains that were equally common. The presence/absence analyses assumed that sequencing depth was roughly uniform across donors, and that assumption may not be true. In this cohort, only TCR beta chains were sequenced, and detectable features were limited by the absence of alpha or paired-chain data. In a later analysis, the rate of TCR association differed among HLA loci, with DRB1 alleles having the most associated TCRs and HLA-C alleles having the fewest. In vitro tests confirmed that a few of the cytomegalovirus-associated TCR beta chains recognize cytomegalovirus antigens. A later genetic analysis reported fewer N-insertions in productive TCRs among donors in an Asian-associated ancestry cluster than the approximately 670-donor mean.

Regarding this clone: The target of this receptor is not known. No base quality information exists; no much larger clone differs at one position.

Cut back by 5 bases and 7 bases, the V and J ends lie 11 bases apart. From its cysteine to its phenylalanine, the CDR3 spans 12 amino acids. Only the CDR3 portion is preserved as DNA: 36 bases, with reading frame beginning at the first base. The germline V gene provides CDR1 SQVTM and CDR2 ANQGSEA. In total, roughly 670 healthy bone marrow donors made up the cohort. Cohort members were all nominally healthy when sampled, although unrecorded immune exposures were likely present. The donor tested CMV seropositive and was one of the 289 seropositive cohort members. Each donor provided a peripheral blood sample, and peripheral blood mononuclear cells were used for TCR beta sequencing. The Qiagen DNeasy Blood Extraction Kit was used to extract genomic DNA from the blood cell samples. Library preparation employed the immunoSEQ multiplex PCR assay. For the multiplex PCR, a mixture combining 60 forward primers for TCR Vbeta segments and 13 reverse primers for TCR Jbeta segments was used. The CDR3 region of rearranged TCR beta genes was amplified from genomic DNA by a multiplex PCR assay. The amplified TCR beta libraries were sequenced on the Illumina HiSeq System as 87-base-pair reads. The published analysis was carried out like this. A later analysis tallied roughly 76 million unique TCR beta chains across the approximately 670 repertoires, and approximately 12 million of those chains were shared by two or more donors. To remove PCR and sequencing errors, raw reads were error-corrected and collapsed into unique sequences using a nearest-neighbor algorithm that merged closely related sequences. Alignment of CDR3 sequences to IMGT reference sequences was used to assign V, D and J gene segments. For a sequence to be retained, a match of at least six nucleotides was required to both a V gene segment and a J gene segment. Rearrangements were classified as productive when the CDR3 lacked stop codons and remained in frame with V and J, and all other rearrangements were classified as non-productive. Following IMGT convention, CDR3 was defined as the stretch from the second conserved V-encoded cysteine to the conserved J-encoded phenylalanine. The earlier analysis of about 610 of the donors excluded any sequence lacking an unambiguous match to a single V gene segment. An earlier analysis of under 750 of the donors called V segments functional above 56.7% productive rearrangements and segregating when the between-donor standard deviation exceeded 5%. A statistical classification framework was built to diagnose cytomegalovirus status from the catalog of TCR beta chain sequences. In a later analysis, V and J genes were assigned by comparing TCR nucleotide sequences against IMGT/GENE-DB human TR gene sequences. A later analysis assigned CDR3 sequences and most-parsimonious VDJ recombination scenarios with the TCRdist pipeline. In a later analysis, each TCR beta chain was defined by its CDR3 amino acid sequence together with its V-gene family, and reads lacking a unique V-gene family were excluded. As a way to deal with suspected cross-contamination and a sequencing artifact, a later analysis dropped 450 to 600 nucleotide sequences that were highly shared and had low generation probability. For each public chain, a later analysis derived a clonal expansion index from normalized ranks of inferred template counts within each repertoire. Generation probabilities in a later analysis came from a VDJ recombination model fitted to out-of-frame rearrangements, and those results were checked against IGoR. In a later analysis, TCR-TCR, TCR-HLA and TCR-CMV co-occurrence was scored with hypergeometric tests, and a repertoire-size bias correction was applied to TCR pairs. A later analysis estimated false discovery rates by permuting HLA or CMV assignments 20 times. In a later analysis, co-occurring TCRs were grouped using DBSCAN, with TCRdist sequence similarity added in when clustering inside HLA-allele-positive subsets. Repertoires with fewer than 30,000 or more than 120,000 public chains were left out of co-occurrence clustering, as were several repertoires with anomalous nucleotide sharing. The clones in this table, taken by TCRdb from immuneACCESS, are in-frame only. Not every clone is retained; where verified, under half of the shortfall comes from an unresolved V gene, and the cause of the rest is unknown. V, J and clone size reflect that table, while D and trimming were determined from the DNA. The sample table contains 120,000 to 150,000 clones; only one count was recorded for about three quarters of them. Of the sample, 3% falls within the top ten clones.

Sequencing was carried out using PBMCs. This sequence uses TRBV29-1 and TRBJ1-4; perhaps TRBD1 is the D gene, with 5 bases matching. This receptor was identified in a man aged 40-49 years in good health and CMV-seropositive. The CDR3 here reads CSVSGEVEKLFF. The bases read TGCAGCGTTTCGGGGGAGGTTGAAAAACTGTTTTTT.